Included here is one TCR beta chain sequence, with context. This record belongs to a study of CD8 T cells in Susac syndrome. RNA was extracted with the RNeasy kit, and a quantity of roughly 0.5 to 1 ug was reverse transcribed using random hexamers. The authors amplified TCR beta CDR3 across 54 Vbeta and 13 Jbeta using immunoSEQ multiplex PCR. Via MiXCR, TCRdb re-called the immunoSEQ multiplex PCR reads, giving one row per CDR3 protein. The table lists roughly 250,000 distinct CDR3 sequences, almost 97% of them singletons. TCR beta from blood CD8+ and CD4+ T cells was sequenced. The source of this sequence is a human donor with Susac syndrome. The specimen sequenced was CD4+ T cells from PBMCs.

CDR3: CASRVTSGTIYEQYF. The CDR3, as DNA: TGTGCCAGCCGTGTAACTAGCGGGACAATCTACGAGCAGTACTTC. V is TRBV11-2 and J is TRBJ2-7; 10 nucleotides agree with TRBD2. The J segment lost 3 bases and the V segment lost 8 bases, leaving 10 bases of the junction unmatched. From germline, CDR1 is SGHAT and CDR2 FQNNGV. CDR3 length equals 15 residues. The variable domain in full, completed from reference TRBV11-2 and TRBJ2-7, reads EAGVAQSPRYKIIEKRQSVAFWCNPISGHATLYWYQQILGQGPKLLIQFQNNGVVDDSQLPKDRFSAERLKGVDSTLKIQPAKLEDSAVYLCASRVTSGTIYEQYFGPGTRLTVT.